The clone carrying this T cell receptor (beta chain) has only a few counts. No antigen is known for it. This entry belongs to a study of CD8 T cells in ankylosing spondylitis. TCRdb passed the 5' RACE reads through MiXCR, listing each CDR3 protein once. The data show about 360,000 distinct CDR3 sequences, with approximately 22% seen just once and roughly 14% held by the top ten. General study results and limits: Within matched ankylosing spondylitis synovial fluid, disease-linked clones were reportedly significantly enriched.

The sequence was obtained from a male donor with ankylosing spondylitis or in good health (not recorded which). Sequencing was performed on blood, either unsorted or a sorted T cell fraction (not recorded which).

The CDR3 nucleotides read TGTGCCAGCAGGGCAGGGGGGCAAGGGTATGGCTACACCTTC. Translated, it gives CASRAGGQGYGYTF. The chain is built from TRBV27 and TRBJ1-2; TRBD1 agrees at 7 bases. The CDR3 contains 14 residues. The germline CDR1 and CDR2 sequences are MNHEY and SMNVEV (reference sequence). The V gene end was trimmed by 6 bases and the J gene end by 5 bases; junction bases not matched to a gene: 9.